This T cell receptor beta chain was documented in a study of control samples from healthy donors and cancer patients. The CDR3 runs 13 residues. Trimming removed 1 base at V and 2 bases at J, with 6 bases between. Germline CDR1 SGHTA, CDR2 FQGNSA. Clones were read by immunoSEQ multiplex PCR, and TCRdb kept only the in-frame ones, dropping some. The top ten hold approximately 5.9% of the sample, which has tens of thousands of clones, nearly 90% seen once. The chain uses TRBV7-2 and TRBJ2-7; a weak D match, TRBD1 (5 bases). This receptor was obtained from a man in his 60s with colorectal cancer. The specimen sequenced was PBMCs. DNA of the CDR3: TGTGCCAGCAGCTTAGTACAGGCCTACGAGCAGTACTTC. As protein: CASSLVQAYEQYF.